The 5 T cell receptor beta chains reported below all come from one sample, sequenced in a study of neurological immune-mediated disorders. MiXCR, run by TCRdb on the 5' RACE reads, gives a single entry per CDR3 protein. The sample contains about 9,200 distinct CDR3 sequences, roughly 21% of which appear only once. The specimen sequenced was CD8+ T cells from blood. The source of these receptors is a woman in her fifties or sixties with HTLV-1-associated myelopathy (HAM/TSP).

This clonotype was seen ten or more times. The chain couples TRBV7-6 to TRBJ2-3; 7 nucleotides agree with TRBD1. Germline trimming cut 5 bases from V and 6 bases from J; bases unmatched to any gene: 11. Germline V lookup: CDR1 SGHVS, CDR2 FNYEAQ. This CDR3 spans 15 amino acids. The CDR3 reads CASSPGGRVLDTQYF. Here the CDR3 DNA reads TGTGCCAGCAGCCCAGGGGGTAGGGTTCTTGATACGCAGTATTTT.

The table lists this clonotype with many counts. This chain joins TRBV20-1 and TRBJ2-5, with a weak D call TRBD1 (6 bases). This CDR3 region has 15 residues. Germline CDR1 and CDR2: DFQATT and SNEGSKA (reference sequence). Trimming took off 2 bases at V and 7 bases at J, with 20 bases between the two ends. CDR3: CSARNRDTARWTQYF. In DNA, the CDR3 is TGCAGTGCTAGAAATCGGGACACTGCAAGATGGACCCAGTACTTC.

Within the sample, this clonotype is medium-sized. The chain joins TRBV24-1 to TRBJ2-3; TRBD1 aligns across 8 bases. Looked up from germline, CDR1 is KGHDR and CDR2 is SFDVKD. With V trimmed by 7 bases and J by 6 bases, 11 bases remained unmatched. The CDR3 contains 15 residues. CDR3 region: CATSAGQGGRDTQYF. CDR3 bases: TGTGCCACCAGCGCCGGACAGGGCGGTAGGGATACGCAGTATTTT.

This rearrangement joins TRBV20-1 to TRBJ2-1; maybe TRBD1 (5 bases). Near its end, the DNA agrees better with TRBJ2-7, so the J call may be wrong. Germline V gene sequence: CDR1 DFQATT, CDR2 SNEGSKA (reference sequence). CDR3 size: 12 residues. CDR3 loop: CSAQVAGNEQYF. The CDR3 region has the DNA TGCAGTGCCCAAGTGGCAGGGAACGAGCAGTACTTC.

On this clonotype: The DNA is omitted, as the CDR3 cannot be located on it reliably, and the CDR3 follows TCRdb's listing. The rearrangement uses TRBV11-2 and TRBJ1-1. Termini included, the CDR3 measures 20 amino acids. Looked up from germline, CDR1 is SGHAT and CDR2 is FQNNGV. CDR3 loop: CASSFYICSARGSKSTEAFF.